This TCR beta chain came from a study of cytomegalovirus exposure and HLA in healthy donors. Study-wide results and caveats: Sequencing likely produced, as an artifact, a cluster of highly shared sequence variants. A previous analysis found most TCR beta V segments productive roughly 87% or roughly 30% of the time.

The PCR had 60 Vbeta and 13 Jbeta primers. Method: immunoSEQ multiplex PCR; TCRdb's copy keeps in-frame clones and lacks some. The repertoire consists of some 90,000 clones, with nearly 80% occurring once and the leading ten covering 3.3%. On this clone itself: The target antigen is unknown.

V lost 6 bases to trimming and J lost 4 bases, with 10 bases between them. Germline assignment: CDR1 GTSNPN and CDR2 SVGIG (reference sequence). The CDR3 totals 12 residues. Sequencing input: PBMCs. The chain is built from TRBV30 and TRBJ1-5; possible D gene TRBD1, 6 bases. The receptor's source is a woman between 35 and 50 years old in good health and CMV-seronegative. The CDR3 DNA reads as TGTGCCTGCAATAGGGGGAATCAGCCCCAGCATTTT. Its protein product is CACNRGNQPQHF.